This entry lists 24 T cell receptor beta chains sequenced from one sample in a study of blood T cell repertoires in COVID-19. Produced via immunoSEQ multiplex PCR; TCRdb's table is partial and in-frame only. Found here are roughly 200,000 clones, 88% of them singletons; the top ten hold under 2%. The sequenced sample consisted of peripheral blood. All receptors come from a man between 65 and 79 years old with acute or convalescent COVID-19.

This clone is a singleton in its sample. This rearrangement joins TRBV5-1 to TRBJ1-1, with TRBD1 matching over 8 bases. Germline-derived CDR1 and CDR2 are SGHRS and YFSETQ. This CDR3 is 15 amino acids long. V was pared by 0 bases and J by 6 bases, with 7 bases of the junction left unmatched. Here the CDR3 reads CASSLGATGDAEAFF. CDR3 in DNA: TGCGCCAGCAGCTTGGGGGCGACAGGGGACGCTGAAGCTTTCTTT.

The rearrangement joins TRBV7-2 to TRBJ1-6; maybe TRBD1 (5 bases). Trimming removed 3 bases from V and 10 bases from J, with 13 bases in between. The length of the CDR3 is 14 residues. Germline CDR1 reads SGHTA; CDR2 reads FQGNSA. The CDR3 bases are TGTGCCAGCAGCTTGGGGCAAGCCAAATCACCCCTCCACTTT. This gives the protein CASSLGQAKSPLHF.

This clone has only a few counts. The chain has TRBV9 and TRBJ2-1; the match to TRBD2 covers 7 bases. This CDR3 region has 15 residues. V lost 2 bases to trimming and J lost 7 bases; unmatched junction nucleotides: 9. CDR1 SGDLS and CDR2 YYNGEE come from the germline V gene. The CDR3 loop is CASSVGEGYLNEQFF. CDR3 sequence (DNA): TGTGCCAGCAGCGTTGGGGAGGGTTACTTAAATGAGCAGTTCTTC.

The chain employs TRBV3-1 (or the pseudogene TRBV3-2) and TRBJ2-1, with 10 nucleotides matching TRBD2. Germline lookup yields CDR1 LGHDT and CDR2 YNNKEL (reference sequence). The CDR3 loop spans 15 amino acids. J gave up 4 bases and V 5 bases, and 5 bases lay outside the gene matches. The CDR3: CASSSIAGGYNEQFF. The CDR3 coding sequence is TGTGCCAGCAGCAGTATAGCGGGAGGATACAATGAGCAGTTCTTC.

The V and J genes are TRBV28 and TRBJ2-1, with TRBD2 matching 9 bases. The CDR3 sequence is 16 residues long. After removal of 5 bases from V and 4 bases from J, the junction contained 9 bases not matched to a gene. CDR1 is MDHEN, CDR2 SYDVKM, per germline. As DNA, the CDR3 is TGTGCCAGCAGTACAAGTACGGCGGGAGGGTACAATGAGCAGTTCTTC. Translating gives CASSTSTAGGYNEQFF.

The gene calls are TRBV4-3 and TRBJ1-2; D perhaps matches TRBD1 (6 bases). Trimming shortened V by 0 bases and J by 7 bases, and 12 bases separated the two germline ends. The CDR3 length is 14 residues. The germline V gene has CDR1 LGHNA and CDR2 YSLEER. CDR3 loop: CASSQDQGMGGYTF. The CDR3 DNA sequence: TGCGCCAGCAGCCAAGATCAGGGGATGGGTGGCTACACCTTC.

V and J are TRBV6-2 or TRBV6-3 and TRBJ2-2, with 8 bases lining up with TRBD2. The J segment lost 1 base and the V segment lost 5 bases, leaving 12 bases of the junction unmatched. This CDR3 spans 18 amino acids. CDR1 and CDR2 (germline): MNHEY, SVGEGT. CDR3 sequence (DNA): TGTGCCAGCAGTGACTTCAACCCGGGGACTAGGAACACCGGGGAGCTGTTTTTT. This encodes CASSDFNPGTRNTGELFF.

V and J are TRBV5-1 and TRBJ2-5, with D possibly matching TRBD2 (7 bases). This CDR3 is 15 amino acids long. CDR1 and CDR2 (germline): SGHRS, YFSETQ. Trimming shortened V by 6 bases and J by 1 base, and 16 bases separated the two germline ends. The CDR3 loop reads CASIPGAGAQETQYF. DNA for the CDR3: TGCGCCAGCATTCCGGGGGCGGGAGCCCAAGAGACCCAGTACTTC.

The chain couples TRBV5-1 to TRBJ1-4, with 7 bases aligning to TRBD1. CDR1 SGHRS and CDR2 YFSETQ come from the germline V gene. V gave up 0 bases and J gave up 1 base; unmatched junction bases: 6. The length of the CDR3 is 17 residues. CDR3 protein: CASSLEGTALTNEKLFF. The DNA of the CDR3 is TGCGCCAGCAGCTTGGAGGGGACAGCATTAACTAATGAAAAACTGTTTTTT.

CDR3 coding DNA: TGCGCCAGCAGCAAGGACAGGGAGGTTGGCACAGATACGCAGTATTTT. Its protein is CASSKDREVGTDTQYF. The rearrangement uses TRBV5-1 and TRBJ2-3; 8 bases align to TRBD1. V lost 4 bases, J lost 1 base, and 8 bases stayed unmatched. The CDR3 extends over 16 amino acids. Per germline, CDR1 SGHRS and CDR2 YFSETQ.

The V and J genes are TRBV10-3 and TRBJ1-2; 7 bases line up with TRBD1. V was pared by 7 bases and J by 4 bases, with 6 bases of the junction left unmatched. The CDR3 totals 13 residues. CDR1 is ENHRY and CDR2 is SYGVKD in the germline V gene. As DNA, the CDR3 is TGTGCCATCACTGGAGGGGGCATCTATGGCTACACCTTC. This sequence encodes CAITGGGIYGYTF.

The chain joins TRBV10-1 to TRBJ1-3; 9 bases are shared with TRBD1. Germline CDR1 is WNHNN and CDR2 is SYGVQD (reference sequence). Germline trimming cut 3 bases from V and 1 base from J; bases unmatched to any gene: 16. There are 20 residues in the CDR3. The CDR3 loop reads CASSEHRQGVIPRSGNTIYF. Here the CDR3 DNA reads TGCGCCAGCAGTGAACATCGACAGGGGGTCATTCCTAGGTCTGGAAACACCATATATTTT.

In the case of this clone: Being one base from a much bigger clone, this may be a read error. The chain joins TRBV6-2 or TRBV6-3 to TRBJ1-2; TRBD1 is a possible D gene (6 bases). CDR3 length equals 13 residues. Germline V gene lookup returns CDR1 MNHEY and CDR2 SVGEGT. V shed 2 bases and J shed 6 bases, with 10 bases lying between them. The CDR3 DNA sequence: TGTGCCAGCAGTTACACAGGGTTCGATGGCTACACCTTC. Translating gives CASSYTGFDGYTF.

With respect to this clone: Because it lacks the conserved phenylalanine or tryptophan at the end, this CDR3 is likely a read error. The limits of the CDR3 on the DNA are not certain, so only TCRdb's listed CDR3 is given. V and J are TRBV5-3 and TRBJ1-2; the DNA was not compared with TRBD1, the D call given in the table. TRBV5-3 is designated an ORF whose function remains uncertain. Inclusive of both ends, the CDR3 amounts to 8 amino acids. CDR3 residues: CARSKDRL.

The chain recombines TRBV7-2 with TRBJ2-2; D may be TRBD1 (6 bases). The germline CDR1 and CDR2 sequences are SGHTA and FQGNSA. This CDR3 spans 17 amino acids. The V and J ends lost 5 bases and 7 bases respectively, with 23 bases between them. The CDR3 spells CASSETAVQGANGELFF. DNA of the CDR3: TGTGCCAGCAGCGAGACGGCGGTACAGGGAGCAAACGGGGAGCTGTTTTTT.

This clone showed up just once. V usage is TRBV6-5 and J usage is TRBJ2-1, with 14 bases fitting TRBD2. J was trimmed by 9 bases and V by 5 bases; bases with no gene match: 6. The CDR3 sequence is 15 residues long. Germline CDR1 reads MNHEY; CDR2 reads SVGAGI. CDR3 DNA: TGTGCCAGCAGTCGGGGGACTAGCGGGAGAGTTGAGCAGTTCTTC. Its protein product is CASSRGTSGRVEQFF.

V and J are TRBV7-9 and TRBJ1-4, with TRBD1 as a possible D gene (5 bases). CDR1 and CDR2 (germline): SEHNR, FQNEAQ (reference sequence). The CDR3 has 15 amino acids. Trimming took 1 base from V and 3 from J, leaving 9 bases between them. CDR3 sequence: CASSLEQGPNEKLFF. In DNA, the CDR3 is TGTGCCAGCAGCTTAGAGCAGGGTCCTAATGAAAAACTGTTTTTT.

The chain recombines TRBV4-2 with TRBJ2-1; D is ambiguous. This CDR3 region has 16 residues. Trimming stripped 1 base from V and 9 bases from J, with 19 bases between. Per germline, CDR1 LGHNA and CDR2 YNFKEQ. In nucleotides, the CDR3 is TGTGCCAGCAGCCAAGTTGTGGGCGTTGGCCAAAGTGAGCAGTTCTTC. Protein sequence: CASSQVVGVGQSEQFF.

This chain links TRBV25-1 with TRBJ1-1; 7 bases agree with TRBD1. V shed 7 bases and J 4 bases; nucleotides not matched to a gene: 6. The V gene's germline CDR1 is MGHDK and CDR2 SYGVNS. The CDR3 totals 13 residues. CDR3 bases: TGTGCCAGCACAAGGGGGCAGGGCACTGAAGCTTTCTTT. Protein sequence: CASTRGQGTEAFF.

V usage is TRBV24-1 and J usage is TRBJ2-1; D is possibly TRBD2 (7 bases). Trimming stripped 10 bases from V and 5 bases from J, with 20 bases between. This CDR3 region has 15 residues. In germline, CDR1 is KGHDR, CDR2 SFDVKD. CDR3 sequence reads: CATTPGGRGNNEQFF. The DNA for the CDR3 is TGTGCCACGACCCCCGGGGGGCGAGGAAACAATGAGCAGTTCTTC.

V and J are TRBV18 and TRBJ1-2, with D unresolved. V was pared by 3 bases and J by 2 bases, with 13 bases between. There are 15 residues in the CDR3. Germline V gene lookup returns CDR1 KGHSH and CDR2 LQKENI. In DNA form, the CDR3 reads TGTGCCAGCTCACCCACTAAAACTAAGAACTATGGCTACACCTTC. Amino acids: CASSPTKTKNYGYTF.

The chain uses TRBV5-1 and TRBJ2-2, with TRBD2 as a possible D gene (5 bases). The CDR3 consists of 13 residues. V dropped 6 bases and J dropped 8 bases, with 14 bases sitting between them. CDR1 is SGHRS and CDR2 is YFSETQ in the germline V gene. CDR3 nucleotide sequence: TGCGCCAGCACCCTGGACGGGAAGGGGGAGCTGTTTTTT. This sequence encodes CASTLDGKGELFF.

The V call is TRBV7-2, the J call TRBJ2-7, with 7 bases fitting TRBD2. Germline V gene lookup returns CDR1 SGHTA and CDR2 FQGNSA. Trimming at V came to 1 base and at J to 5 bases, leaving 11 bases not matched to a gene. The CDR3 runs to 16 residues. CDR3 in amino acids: CASSLGPGGVRNEQYF. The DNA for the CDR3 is TGTGCCAGCAGCTTAGGTCCGGGGGGAGTCAGGAACGAGCAGTACTTC.

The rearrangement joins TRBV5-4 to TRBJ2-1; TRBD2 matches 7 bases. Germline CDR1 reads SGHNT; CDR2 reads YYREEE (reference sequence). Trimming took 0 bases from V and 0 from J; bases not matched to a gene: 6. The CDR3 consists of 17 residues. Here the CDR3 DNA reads TGTGCCAGCAGCTTGGGAGCTGGCGGGAGCTCCTACAATGAGCAGTTCTTC. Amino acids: CASSLGAGGSSYNEQFF.